A selection of T cell receptor beta chains follows, all from one sample in a study of shared T cell receptors in the human thymus. Measured with immunoSEQ multiplex PCR; TCRdb has only the in-frame clones, and not every one. The sample lists approximately 400,000 clones; 95% were seen once. The sample taken for sequencing was thymocytes. The receptors originated from a human donor. The CDR3 runs from the conserved cysteine through the conserved F or W.

>TRBJ2-4|TRBV7-2
CASSCRGPEIILAKNIQYF
>.|TRBV5-6
CASSSFFAGGPSSYEQYF
>TRBJ1-1|TRBV14
CASSQDDGNNRGGTEAFF
>TRBJ2-7|TRBV5-1
CASSFIGGLGQYF
>.|TRBV28
CASRIQGYRLTF
>TRBJ1-2|TRBV14
CASSQTGTTNSNYGYTF
>TRBJ2-3|TRBV6-5
CASGTGLAGPDTQYF
>TRBJ1-1|TRBV18
CASSPGRGENTEAFF
>TRBJ2-7|TRBV2
CASSLEGGRPGIEGYYEQYF
>TRBJ2-3|TRBV25-1
CASSPKPHIQDTQYF
>TRBJ2-7|TRBV28
CASSLGQGPYEQYF
>TRBJ2-2|TRBV11-2
CASSFMRQFNTGELFF
>TRBJ1-1|TRBV6-4
CASSAGRGTEAFF
>TRBJ2-7|TRBV2
CASSDGQGGLYEQYF
>TRBJ2-7|TRBV2
CASSEVGTHETGWGREQYF
>TRBJ2-7|TRBV6-5
CASSYLGGDRTYEQYF
>TRBJ2-1|TRBV10-3
CASQGEGEQFF
>TRBJ2-3|TRBV11-2
CASSFRLAASTDTQYF
>TRBJ2-1|TRBV5-1
CASTRRADASYNEQFF
>TRBJ2-1|TRBV19
CATSSIPAGGSNEQFF
>TRBJ2-7|TRBV28
CASSSDPRLAGVNEQYF
>TRBJ2-7|TRBV5-1
CASSPSGAVHRYEQYF
>TRBJ1-2|TRBV4-1
CASTLSVLDYGYTF
>TRBJ1-5|TRBV6-1
CASSGSDREIYQPQHF
>TRBJ2-1|TRBV5-1
CASSLAHGTSVDEQFF
>TRBJ2-1|TRBV6-6
CASSFGGPPFVEQFF